A single T cell receptor beta chain is shown here with its context. Only in-frame clones appear in the TCRdb table, and some are missing; sequencing was by immunoSEQ multiplex PCR. The data contain around 260,000 clones, about 88% of them singletons. This specimen comes from a study of blood T cell repertoires in COVID-19. Trimming pared 1 base from V and 5 bases from J, leaving 12 bases between. The V gene's germline CDR1 is SGHVS and CDR2 FNYEAQ. The CDR3 consists of 15 residues. The sequenced sample was peripheral blood. This chain joins TRBV7-6 and TRBJ1-5; D perhaps matches TRBD1 (5 bases). The TCR sequence derives from a man aged 55 to 70 who had recovered from COVID-19. The CDR3 loop is CASSLGGRADQPQHF. CDR3 nucleotide sequence: TGTGCCAGCAGCTTAGGGGGCCGGGCGGATCAGCCCCAGCATTTT.